This T cell receptor beta chain was sequenced in a study of identifying expanded T cells in peripheral blood. Findings of the study overall: Clone count variance between approximately two-week samples rose with total template count.

Collection occurred without any documented infections or immune events in donors. Repertoires were generated with immunoSEQ multiplex PCR, while TCRdb's copy carries only in-frame clones and drops some. The sample includes about 130,000 clones, 75% to 90% seen only once; the top ten take roughly 8%. This clone occurred a few times. Its antigen is still unknown. The sequencing input was blood. The receptor was isolated from a person aged 18 to 70 in good health.

CDR3 nucleotide sequence: TGTGCCATCCGGGGGAACACTGAAGCTTTCTTT. It is translated as CAIRGNTEAFF. V is TRBV10-3 and J is TRBJ1-1; D remains ambiguous. V was cut by 8 bases and J by 1 base, with 5 bases left in between. The germline V gene encodes CDR1 ENHRY and CDR2 SYGVKD. This CDR3 is built from 11 residues.